This entry lists 5 T cell receptor beta chains sequenced from one sample in a study of blood T cell repertoires in COVID-19. Generated by immunoSEQ multiplex PCR, the TCRdb table keeps only in-frame clones and is missing some. Among a few hundred thousand clones, around 87% were seen once, and the ten largest hold about 3.6%. Sequencing was done on a sample of peripheral blood. These receptors were obtained from a man aged 18 to 30 with active or convalescent COVID-19.

This clone occurred a few times. The V gene is TRBV19, the J gene TRBJ2-5; 11 bases align to TRBD2. The trim removed 8 bases at V and 2 bases at J, leaving 1 base unmatched. The CDR3 has 13 residues. CDR1 is LNHDA and CDR2 is SQIVND in the germline V gene (reference sequence). The CDR3 reads CASGTSGQETQYF. The CDR3 nucleotides read TGTGCCAGTGGGACTAGCGGACAAGAGACCCAGTACTTC.

The chain couples TRBV19 to TRBJ2-2; TRBD2 agrees at 7 bases. The trim removed 9 bases at V and 10 bases at J, leaving 11 bases unmatched. The CDR3 covers 13 residues. Germline values: CDR1 LNHDA, CDR2 SQIVND (reference sequence). The CDR3 bases are TGTGCCAGGAGAGGGCGGGAGTTTGAGGAGCTGTTTTTT. It specifies CARRGREFEELFF.

V usage is TRBV10-3 and J usage is TRBJ2-1; tentative D call: TRBD1 (6 bases). CDR3 size: 15 residues. With 0 bases removed from V and 7 bases from J, the gap between germline ends came to 13 bases. From germline, CDR1 is ENHRY and CDR2 SYGVKD. CDR3 protein: CAISESRSRGNEQFF. CDR3 sequence (DNA): TGTGCCATCAGTGAGTCGCGGAGTAGGGGGAATGAGCAGTTCTTC.

The chain links TRBV4-2 to TRBJ1-5; D ambiguous. The CDR3 consists of 15 residues. The germline gives CDR1 LGHNA, CDR2 YNFKEQ. V lost 2 bases and J 6 bases, leaving 14 bases between the germline ends. The CDR3 loop is CASSQSYEGAQPQHF. The CDR3 DNA follows: TGTGCCAGCAGCCAATCTTATGAGGGTGCTCAGCCCCAGCATTTT.

The chain couples TRBV7-9 to TRBJ1-2, with D maybe TRBD1 (5 bases). Trimming left V 5 bases short and J 0 bases short, with 19 bases between. The CDR3 runs 17 residues. Per the germline V gene, CDR1 is SEHNR and CDR2 is FQNEAQ (reference sequence). CDR3 nucleotide sequence: TGTGCCAGCAGCCCGACCACTAACAGACAGTCTAACTATGGCTACACCTTC. This encodes CASSPTTNRQSNYGYTF. Supplemented by reference TRBV7-9 and TRBJ1-2, the full variable domain reads DTGVSQNPRHKITKRGQNVTFRCDPISEHNRLYWYRQTLGQGPEFLTYFQNEAQLEKSRLLSDRFSAERPKGSFSTLEIQRTEQGDSAMYLCASSPTTNRQSNYGYTFGSGTRLTVV.